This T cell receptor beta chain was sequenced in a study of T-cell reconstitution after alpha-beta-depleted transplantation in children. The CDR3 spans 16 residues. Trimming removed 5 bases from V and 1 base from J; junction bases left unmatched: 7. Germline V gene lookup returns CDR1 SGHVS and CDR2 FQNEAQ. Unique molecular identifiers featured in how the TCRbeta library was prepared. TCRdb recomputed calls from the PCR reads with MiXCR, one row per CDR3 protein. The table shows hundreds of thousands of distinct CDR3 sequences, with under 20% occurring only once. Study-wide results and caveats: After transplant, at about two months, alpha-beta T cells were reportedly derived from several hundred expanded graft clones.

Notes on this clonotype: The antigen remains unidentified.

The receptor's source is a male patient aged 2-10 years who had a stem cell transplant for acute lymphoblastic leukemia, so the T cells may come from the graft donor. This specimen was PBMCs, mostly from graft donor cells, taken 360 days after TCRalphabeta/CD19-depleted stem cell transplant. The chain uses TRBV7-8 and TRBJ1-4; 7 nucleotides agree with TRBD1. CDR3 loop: CASSPDRVVTNEKLFF. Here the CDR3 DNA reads TGTGCCAGCAGCCCTGACAGGGTCGTAACTAATGAAAAACTGTTTTTT. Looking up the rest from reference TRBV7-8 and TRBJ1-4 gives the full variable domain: GAGVSQSPRYKVAKRGQDVALRCDPISGHVSLFWYQQALGQGPEFLTYFQNEAQLDKSGLPSDRFFAERPEGSVSTLKIQRTQQEDSAVYLCASSPDRVVTNEKLFFGSGTQLSVL.